The following is a TCR beta chain sequence with its context. Its target is unknown. These data come from a study of cytomegalovirus exposure and HLA in healthy donors. Study-wide findings and caveats: On later analysis, the bulk of CMV-associated TCR beta chains appeared to be HLA-restricted. After further analysis at a later stage, 16,951 TCR beta sequences were associated with HLA alleles at 0.05 false discovery rate.

PCR was performed using 60 Vbeta and 13 Jbeta primers. Original analysis: The authors later counted 70 million to 85 million unique TCR beta chains, 9 million to 12 million of them shared. Clones were read by immunoSEQ multiplex PCR, and TCRdb kept only the in-frame ones, dropping some. The DNA was the basis for D and trimming; V, J and clone size are from that table. The sample has around 97,000 clones, around 10% seen once; the top ten hold around 5%. The CDR3 consists of 13 residues. Germline loops: CDR1 GTSNPN, CDR2 SVGIG (reference sequence). Sequences were obtained from PBMCs. The chain joins TRBV30 to TRBJ1-4, with D possibly being TRBD1 (5 bases). This sequence was found in a man aged 50 or older in good health and CMV-seropositive. The CDR3 region has the DNA TGTGGGGCCCTAGGGGCAACTAATGAAAAACTGTTTTTT. Translation: CGALGATNEKLFF.